These 24 T cell receptor beta chains came from one sample sequenced in a study of technical replicates of blood from a few donors. TCRdb's copy holds only in-frame clones and misses some; the assay was immunoSEQ multiplex PCR. The table lists 53,000 or so clones, 85% to 95% of them singletons. The sample consisted of PBMCs. The receptor set was obtained from a human donor in good health. Some clones in this sample may be carry-over from other donors' samples.

V is TRBV30 and J is TRBJ2-2, with 12 bases matching TRBD1. From germline, CDR1 is GTSNPN and CDR2 SVGIG (reference sequence). V lost 5 bases, J lost 7 bases, and 8 bases stayed unmatched. This CDR3 is 15 amino acids long. CDR3 nucleotide sequence: TGTGCCTGGGGAGGGGACAGGGGGCTGGGCGGGGAGCTGTTTTTT. Encoded protein: CAWGGDRGLGGELFF.

The chain carries TRBV5-1 and TRBJ2-6; possibly TRBD1 for D (6 bases). The V gene's germline CDR1 is SGHRS and CDR2 YFSETQ. V was pared by 4 bases and J by 3 bases, with 11 bases between. The CDR3 is 15 amino acids. The CDR3 DNA sequence: TGCGCCAGCAGCCCCAGGGGCGATGGGGCCAACGTCCTGACTTTC. It translates to CASSPRGDGANVLTF. Full variable domain (remainder filled in from reference TRBV5-1 and TRBJ2-6): KAGVTQTPRYLIKTRGQQVTLSCSPISGHRSVSWYQQTPGQGLQFLFEYFSETQRNKGNFPGRFSGRQFSNSRSEMNVSTLELGDSALYLCASSPRGDGANVLTFGAGSRLTVL.

V usage is TRBV4-3 and J usage is TRBJ2-7; no clear D. Germline CDR1 is LGHNA and CDR2 is YSLEER. CDR3 length: 15 amino acids. V was trimmed by 0 bases and J by 0 bases, leaving 9 bases between them. CDR3 in amino acids: CASSQETSYSYEQYF. The CDR3, as DNA: TGCGCCAGCAGCCAAGAAACAAGTTACTCCTACGAGCAGTACTTC.

The chain couples TRBV27 to TRBJ1-5; the match to TRBD1 covers 9 bases. The CDR3 is made up of 14 amino acids. The J segment lost 5 bases and the V segment lost 4 bases, leaving 3 bases of the junction unmatched. Germline V lookup: CDR1 MNHEY, CDR2 SMNVEV (reference sequence). Here the CDR3 reads CASSSQGAYQPQHF. In DNA form, the CDR3 reads TGTGCCAGCAGTTCACAGGGGGCGTATCAGCCCCAGCATTTT.

The DNA of the CDR3 is TGTGCCAGCAGCTGGAGTGACAGGGGGCGAGGCTATGGCTACACCTTC. Translating it yields CASSWSDRGRGYGYTF. The chain joins TRBV5-4 to TRBJ1-2, with 10 bases aligning to TRBD1. The junction had 9 bases not matched to a gene; V was cut back by 3 bases and J by 4 bases. Germline assignment: CDR1 SGHNT and CDR2 YYREEE (reference sequence). CDR3 size: 16 residues.

The V call is TRBV18, the J call TRBJ1-4; 8 nucleotides match TRBD1. The germline gives CDR1 KGHSH, CDR2 LQKENI. V trimming: 3 bases; J trimming: 4 bases; junction bases outside the gene matches: 4. The CDR3 spans 15 residues. CDR3 nucleotide sequence: TGTGCCAGCTCACCCCAGGGGGCAGATAATGAAAAACTGTTTTTT. It translates to CASSPQGADNEKLFF.

This clone was found once. The chain couples TRBV5-6 to TRBJ2-1; 7 bases are a match to TRBD2. The junction had 3 bases not matched to a gene; V was cut back by 0 bases and J by 0 bases. The CDR3 loop spans 16 amino acids. CDR1 is SGHDT and CDR2 is YYEEEE in the germline V gene. CDR3 DNA sequence: TGTGCCAGCAGCTTGGACGGGAGGACCTCCTACAATGAGCAGTTCTTC. It encodes CASSLDGRTSYNEQFF.

Only one count was recorded for this clone. V gene TRBV13 combines with J gene TRBJ2-7; D may be TRBD1 (6 bases). The CDR3 contains 20 residues. V was trimmed by 4 bases and J by 7 bases, leaving 35 bases between them. Germline lookup yields CDR1 PRHDT and CDR2 FYEKMQ (reference sequence). The CDR3 coding sequence is TGTGCCAGCAGCTCCCAGCAATCCCCGATACGCAACAGGGAGTCGGAGGAGCAGTACTTC. It encodes CASSSQQSPIRNRESEEQYF. Based on the CDR3 plus reference TRBV13 and TRBJ2-7, the full variable domain is AAGVIQSPRHLIKEKRETATLKCYPIPRHDTVYWYQQGPGQDPQFLISFYEKMQSDKGSIPDRFSAQQFSDYHSELNMSSLELGDSALYFCASSSQQSPIRNRESEEQYFGPGTRLTVT.

The rearrangement joins TRBV28 to TRBJ1-4; D perhaps matches TRBD1 (5 bases). The length of the CDR3 is 18 residues. V was clipped by 7 bases and J by 0 bases, with 21 bases between them. Germline V gives CDR1 MDHEN, CDR2 SYDVKM. CDR3 sequence: CASTTPAGNFATNEKLFF. Here the CDR3 DNA reads TGTGCCAGCACCACGCCGGCAGGGAACTTTGCAACTAATGAAAAACTGTTTTTT.

CDR3 in amino acids: CASSQDRGLSEQYF. The DNA of the CDR3 is TGTGCCAGCAGCCAGGACAGGGGGCTCTCCGAGCAGTACTTC. The chain is built from TRBV5-4 and TRBJ2-7; 11 bases fit TRBD1. The CDR3 is 14 amino acids. V gave up 4 bases and J gave up 6 bases; unmatched junction bases: 6. CDR1 is SGHNT and CDR2 is YYREEE in the germline V gene (reference sequence). Complete variable domain (other parts from reference TRBV5-4 and TRBJ2-7): ETGVTQSPTHLIKTRGQQVTLRCSSQSGHNTVSWYQQALGQGPQFIFQYYREEENGRGNFPPRFSGLQFPNYSSELNVNALELDDSALYLCASSQDRGLSEQYFGPGTRLTVT.

The V gene is TRBV5-6, the J gene TRBJ1-2; 9 bases match TRBD1. The ends lost 3 bases at V and 3 bases at J; junction bases unmatched: 6. Germline V CDR1 and CDR2: SGHDT, YYEEEE. CDR3 length: 15 amino acids. The chain's CDR3 is CASSWGQGWHYGYTF. The DNA for the CDR3 is TGTGCCAGCAGCTGGGGACAGGGATGGCACTATGGCTACACCTTC.

The chain recombines TRBV2 with TRBJ2-3, with 13 positions matching TRBD2. V lost 6 bases to trimming and J lost 2 bases; unmatched junction nucleotides: 5. Germline loops: CDR1 SNHLY, CDR2 FYNNEI. This CDR3 region has 16 residues. The CDR3 nucleotides read TGTGCCAGCAGAGACGGGACTAGCGGGGTCACAGATACGCAGTATTTT. Encoded protein: CASRDGTSGVTDTQYF.

The CDR3 nucleotides are TGTGCCAGCAGCTTAGGACAGGGCGCCACCTACGAGCAGTACTTC. Translating it yields CASSLGQGATYEQYF. The chain joins TRBV11-3 to TRBJ2-7, with 7 bases aligning to TRBD1. The CDR3 has 15 residues. Per the germline V gene, CDR1 is SGHNT and CDR2 is YENEEA. V shed 1 base, J shed 2 bases, and the junction held 5 bases outside the gene matches.

The rearrangement links TRBV9 to TRBJ2-1; TRBD2 matches at 9 bases. V shed 2 bases and J 4 bases; nucleotides not matched to a gene: 4. CDR1 and CDR2 (germline): SGDLS, YYNGEE. This CDR3 has 15 amino acids. The CDR3: CASSVGLAGYNEQFF. The CDR3 coding sequence is TGTGCCAGCAGCGTGGGCCTAGCGGGGTACAATGAGCAGTTCTTC.

The gene calls are TRBV23-1 and TRBJ1-4, with TRBD1 matching 9 bases. Being an ORF, TRBV23-1 has a function that is uncertain. Trimming cost V 3 bases and J 0 bases; bases outside gene matches: 11. The CDR3 loop spans 19 amino acids. The CDR3 region has the DNA TGCGCCAGCAGTCATTGCCGGGACAGGGCACTCTCAACTAATGAAAAACTGTTTTTT. Residues: CASSHCRDRALSTNEKLFF.

The chain has TRBV7-8 and TRBJ1-1, with unresolved D. With 1 base removed from V and 2 bases from J, the gap between germline ends came to 8 bases. The germline CDR1 and CDR2 sequences are SGHVS and FQNEAQ. CDR3 size: 14 residues. The CDR3 DNA is TGTGCCAGCAGCTTAGAAACAGCAAACACTGAAGCTTTCTTT. Translated, it gives CASSLETANTEAFF.

This sequence joins TRBV7-9 and TRBJ2-1; D gene unclear. Germline CDR1 is SEHNR and CDR2 is FQNEAQ (reference sequence). The ends were cut back, 5 bases at V and 8 bases at J, with 7 bases in the middle. The CDR3 runs to 11 residues. The CDR3 region has the DNA TGTGCCAGCAGCCCAACGGATGAGCAGTTCTTC. Translation: CASSPTDEQFF.

The gene calls are TRBV11-1 and TRBJ2-7; TRBD2 agrees at 8 bases. Germline CDR1 and CDR2: SGHAT and FQDESV (reference sequence). With 3 bases clipped from V and 0 bases from J, the junction kept 10 bases outside the gene matches. This CDR3 contains 17 residues. DNA for the CDR3: TGTGCCAGCAGCTTTGGCCTAGCGGGCAGGAGCTCCTACGAGCAGTACTTC. It encodes CASSFGLAGRSSYEQYF.

This sequence joins TRBV4-1 and TRBJ2-2; the match to TRBD2 covers 9 bases. V shed 1 base and J 9 bases; nucleotides not matched to a gene: 6. This CDR3 comprises 15 residues. CDR1 is MGHRA, CDR2 YSYEKL, per germline. The CDR3 sequence is CASSQVGLAGRELFF. The CDR3, as DNA: TGCGCCAGCAGCCAAGTGGGACTAGCTGGACGGGAGCTGTTTTTT.

V usage is TRBV10-3 and J usage is TRBJ2-1; D call uncertain. Trimming took 5 bases from V and 0 from J, leaving 11 bases between them. The CDR3 is made up of 15 amino acids. The V gene's germline CDR1 is ENHRY and CDR2 SYGVKD. CDR3 coding DNA: TGTGCCATCAGTAAGACTGGCTACTCCTACAATGAGCAGTTCTTC. Translation: CAISKTGYSYNEQFF.

The rearrangement uses TRBV2 and TRBJ2-1; 10 bases are a match to TRBD1. The germline gives CDR1 SNHLY, CDR2 FYNNEI. J was trimmed by 7 bases and V by 6 bases; bases with no gene match: 6. The CDR3 is 14 amino acids. CDR3 loop: CASRGQGPRNEQFF. The CDR3 DNA sequence: TGTGCCAGCAGGGGACAGGGGCCGCGGAATGAGCAGTTCTTC.

V is TRBV5-5 and J is TRBJ2-3; a weak D match, TRBD2 (7 bases). CDR1 and CDR2 (germline): SGHKS, YYEKEE (reference sequence). Deletions cut 4 bases from V and 6 bases from J, with 12 bases between. The CDR3 has 13 amino acids. CDR3 bases: TGTGCCAGCAGCCTAGGGGGGGCTGATACGCAGTATTTT. Its translation: CASSLGGADTQYF.

The rearrangement links TRBV27 to TRBJ1-5; TRBD1 matches 10 bases. The CDR3 totals 15 residues. V was clipped by 5 bases and J by 4 bases; unmatched bases: 5. CDR1 MNHEY and CDR2 SMNVEV come from the germline V gene (reference sequence). CDR3: CASSPTDRGNQPQHF. As DNA, the CDR3 is TGTGCCAGCAGTCCAACGGACAGGGGGAATCAGCCCCAGCATTTT.

This clone came up a few times. The rearrangement joins TRBV4-2 to TRBJ1-1; unclear D gene. CDR1 and CDR2 (germline): LGHNA, YNFKEQ. V shed 8 bases and J shed 3 bases, with 7 bases lying between them. This CDR3 contains 11 residues. The CDR3 bases are TGTGCCAGCCGCGGAGACACTGAAGCTTTCTTT. Protein sequence: CASRGDTEAFF.